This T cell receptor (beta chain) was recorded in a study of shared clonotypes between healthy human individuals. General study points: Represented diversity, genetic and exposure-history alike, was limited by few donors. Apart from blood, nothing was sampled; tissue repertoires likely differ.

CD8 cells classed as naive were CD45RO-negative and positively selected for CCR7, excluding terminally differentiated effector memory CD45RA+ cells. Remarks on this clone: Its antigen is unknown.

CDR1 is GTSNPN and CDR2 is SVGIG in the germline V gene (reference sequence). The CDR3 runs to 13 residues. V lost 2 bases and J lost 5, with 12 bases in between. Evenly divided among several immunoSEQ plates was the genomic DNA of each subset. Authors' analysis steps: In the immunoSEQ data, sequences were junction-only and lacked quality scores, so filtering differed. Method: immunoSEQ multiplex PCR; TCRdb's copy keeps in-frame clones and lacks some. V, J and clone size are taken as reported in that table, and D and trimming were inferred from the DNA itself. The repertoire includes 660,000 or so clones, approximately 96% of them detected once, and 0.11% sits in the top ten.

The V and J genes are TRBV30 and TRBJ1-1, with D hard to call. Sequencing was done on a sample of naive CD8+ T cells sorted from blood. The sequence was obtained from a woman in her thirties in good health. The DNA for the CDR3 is TGTGCCTGGAGTTCGGGAATGGGGACTGAAGCTTTCTTT. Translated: CAWSSGMGTEAFF.